This TCR beta chain was observed in a study of blood T cells in healthy people across ages. Study results and caveats: Roughly linear age-related decline in beta diversity appeared, significant by age about 40.

This clonotype was observed a few times. Its specificity is unknown. Sample-barcoded 5' priming and a J-beta primer mix drove a second PCR of about 6 to 11 cycles. Each cDNA molecule was tagged by a template-switch adaptor with 12 random nucleotides. TCRdb processed the 5' RACE reads anew with MiXCR; each CDR3 protein has one entry. This repertoire shows around 800,000 distinct CDR3 sequences, 25% to 30% found once; its top ten account for about 2.9%. The CDR3 has 15 residues. Germline V gene lookup returns CDR1 LNHNV and CDR2 YYDKDF (reference sequence). Trimming shortened V by 5 bases and J by 2 bases, and 14 bases separated the two germline ends. These same records also appear under a second study, on T cells of mothers and their children. That study reports: Addition of sample barcodes and 2-4 random nucleotides occurred through the M1S primer of the second PCR.

The chain couples TRBV15 to TRBJ2-3; D is undetermined. The sequenced material came from blood. This receptor was taken from a boy younger than 18 in good health. The CDR3 loop is CATSPRSLLTDTQYF. CDR3 nucleotides: TGTGCCACCAGCCCTCGCAGCTTACTCACAGATACGCAGTATTTT. Full variable domain (remainder filled in from reference TRBV15 and TRBJ2-3): DAMVIQNPRYQVTQFGKPVTLSCSQTLNHNVMYWYQQKSSQAPKLLFHYYDKDFNNEADTPDNFQSRRPNTSFCFLDIRSPGLGDTAMYLCATSPRSLLTDTQYFGPGTRLTVL.